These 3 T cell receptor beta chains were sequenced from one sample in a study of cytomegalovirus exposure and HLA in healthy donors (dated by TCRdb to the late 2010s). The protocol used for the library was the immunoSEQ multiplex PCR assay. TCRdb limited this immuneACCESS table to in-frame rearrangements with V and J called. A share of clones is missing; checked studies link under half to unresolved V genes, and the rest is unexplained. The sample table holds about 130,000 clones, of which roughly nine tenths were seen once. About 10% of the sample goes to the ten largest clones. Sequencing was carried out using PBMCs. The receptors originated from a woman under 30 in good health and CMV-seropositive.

The DNA for the CDR3 is TGTGCCAGCAGTGCCACCGGTCGAACGGGACAGTCCGGGGATACGCAGTATTTT. It codes for CASSATGRTGQSGDTQYF. The rearrangement joins TRBV5-4 to TRBJ2-3; 7 bases align to TRBD1. CDR3 length equals 18 residues. With 5 bases clipped from V and 6 bases from J, the junction kept 21 bases outside the gene matches. Germline assignment: CDR1 SGHNT and CDR2 YYREEE (reference sequence).

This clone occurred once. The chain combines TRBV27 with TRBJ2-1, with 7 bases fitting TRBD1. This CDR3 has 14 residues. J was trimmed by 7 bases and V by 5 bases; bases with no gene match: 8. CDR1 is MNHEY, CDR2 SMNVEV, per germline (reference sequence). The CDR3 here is CASSPLTGWNEQFF. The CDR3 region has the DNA TGTGCCAGCAGTCCCTTGACAGGGTGGAATGAGCAGTTCTTC.

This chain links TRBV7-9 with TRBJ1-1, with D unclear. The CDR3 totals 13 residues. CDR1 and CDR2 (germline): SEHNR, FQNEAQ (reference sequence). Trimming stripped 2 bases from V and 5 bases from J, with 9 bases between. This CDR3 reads CASSLSGGTEAFF. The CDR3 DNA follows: TGTGCCAGCAGCTTAAGCGGCGGGACTGAAGCTTTCTTT.